These 25 T cell receptor beta chains came from one sample sequenced in a study of blood T cell repertoires in COVID-19. Here immunoSEQ multiplex PCR was the method, and the copy in TCRdb shows in-frame clones only, minus some. The sample has some 42,000 clones, around 90% seen once. Sequencing was performed on peripheral blood. The receptors shown here come from a man in his forties or fifties with active COVID-19.

The V and J genes are TRBV28 and TRBJ2-7, with 9 positions matching TRBD1. The V gene's germline CDR1 is MDHEN and CDR2 SYDVKM. The CDR3 has 18 amino acids. Trimming removed 6 bases from V and 4 bases from J; junction bases left unmatched: 19. The CDR3 spells CASSTTTGTGSIRYEQYF. CDR3 nucleotide sequence: TGTGCCAGCAGCACAACTACCGGGACAGGGAGTATAAGGTACGAGCAGTACTTC.

The V call is TRBV18, the J call TRBJ1-1, with 9 positions matching TRBD1. In germline, CDR1 is KGHSH, CDR2 LQKENI. There are 18 residues in the CDR3. The J segment lost 4 bases and the V segment lost 1 base, leaving 13 bases of the junction unmatched. The DNA for the CDR3 is TGTGCCAGCTCACCACGAGTTAAACAGGGGGCGCGTACCACTGAAGCTTTCTTT. Protein product: CASSPRVKQGARTTEAFF.

The J gene is TRBJ2-7, the V gene TRBV4-3, with TRBD2 matching over 12 bases. CDR1 is LGHNA and CDR2 is YSLEER in the germline V gene. Trimming removed 4 bases from V and 8 bases from J; junction bases left unmatched: 9. CDR3 length equals 15 residues. CDR3 in DNA: TGCGCCAGCAGCCCGAACGGACTAGCGGGGAGTAAGCAGTACTTC. The encoded protein is CASSPNGLAGSKQYF.

This clone was seen only a few times. The rearrangement uses TRBV5-6 and TRBJ1-1; the match to TRBD1 covers 9 bases. This CDR3 is 15 amino acids long. Per the germline V gene, CDR1 is SGHDT and CDR2 is YYEEEE. Trimming removed 5 bases from V and 1 base from J; junction bases left unmatched: 6. The chain's CDR3 is CASSFVTGGNTEAFF. DNA for the CDR3: TGTGCCAGCAGTTTTGTGACAGGGGGGAACACTGAAGCTTTCTTT.

This chain uses TRBV2 with TRBJ2-5, with 11 bases that match TRBD2. Per germline, CDR1 SNHLY and CDR2 FYNNEI. Unmatched junction bases numbered 10, after V lost 6 bases and J lost 7 bases. The CDR3 runs 15 residues. The CDR3 DNA sequence: TGTGCCAGCAGACCCGGGACTAGCGGACCACCGACCCAGTACTTC. This sequence encodes CASRPGTSGPPTQYF.

The chain couples TRBV5-1 to TRBJ2-7; TRBD2 agrees at 8 bases. The CDR3 consists of 14 residues. Germline trimming cut 0 bases from V and 2 bases from J; bases unmatched to any gene: 1. Germline CDR1 reads SGHRS; CDR2 reads YFSETQ. The CDR3: CASSLAGGPYEQYF. CDR3 DNA sequence: TGCGCCAGCAGCTTGGCGGGGGGGCCCTACGAGCAGTACTTC.

The chain has TRBV5-5 and TRBJ2-5; TRBD2 agrees at 9 bases. This CDR3 has 14 residues. The trim removed 4 bases at V and 4 bases at J, leaving 5 bases unmatched. Germline V gene sequence: CDR1 SGHKS, CDR2 YYEKEE (reference sequence). CDR3 coding DNA: TGTGCCAGCAGCCAGGGACTAGCATCAGAGACCCAGTACTTC. This sequence encodes CASSQGLASETQYF.

V usage is TRBV15 and J usage is TRBJ1-5, with 7 bases identical to TRBD1. CDR1 and CDR2 from the germline V gene are LNHNV and YYDKDF (reference sequence). The CDR3 is made up of 14 amino acids. The V and J ends lost 2 bases and 4 bases, in that order; junction bases with no gene match: 2. CDR3 nucleotides: TGTGCCACCAGCAGAAAGGGGGCGAATCAGCCCCAGCATTTT. Residues: CATSRKGANQPQHF.

The chain is built from TRBV11-3 and TRBJ1-6; TRBD1 agrees at 7 bases. Germline lookup yields CDR1 SGHNT and CDR2 YENEEA. V shed 5 bases and J 0 bases; nucleotides not matched to a gene: 7. This CDR3 has 17 amino acids. CDR3: CASSAGQWGSYNSPLHF. Here the CDR3 DNA reads TGTGCCAGCAGCGCGGGACAGTGGGGCTCCTATAATTCACCCCTCCACTTT.

The chain is built from TRBV3-1 (or the pseudogene TRBV3-2) and TRBJ2-5; 14 nucleotides line up with TRBD2. J lost 11 bases, V lost 5 bases, and 19 bases had no gene match. Germline V gene sequence: CDR1 LGHDT, CDR2 YNNKEL (reference sequence). The CDR3 spans 18 residues. This chain's CDR3 is CASSSRTSGGTFTPIQYF. In DNA, the CDR3 is TGTGCCAGCAGCTCCCGGACTAGCGGGGGGACATTTACCCCGATACAGTACTTC.

The genes are TRBV7-9 and TRBJ2-3; perhaps TRBD2 as D (6 bases). This CDR3 is 16 amino acids long. The V gene's germline CDR1 is SEHNR and CDR2 FQNEAQ (reference sequence). V lost 3 bases, J lost 0 bases, and 13 bases lay in between. The CDR3 loop is CASSFLEGPSTDTQYF. The CDR3 DNA reads as TGTGCCAGCAGCTTTCTGGAGGGGCCTAGCACAGATACGCAGTATTTT.

The V call is TRBV18, the J call TRBJ1-5; TRBD1 matches 11 bases. The trim removed 6 bases at V and 0 bases at J, leaving 10 bases unmatched. Germline lookup yields CDR1 KGHSH and CDR2 LQKENI. The CDR3 is 18 residues long. DNA of the CDR3: TGTGCCAGCTCTCAAGGGACAGGGGGTTGGGGTAGCAATCAGCCCCAGCATTTT. It codes for CASSQGTGGWGSNQPQHF.

This rearrangement joins TRBV5-6 to TRBJ1-5, with a possible D match to TRBD1 (5 bases). The CDR3 contains 14 residues. Germline loops: CDR1 SGHDT, CDR2 YYEEEE. V dropped 2 bases and J dropped 7 bases, with 13 bases sitting between them. Written as DNA, the CDR3 is TGTGCCAGCAGCTTTGGAGGGGTTCGACAGCCCCAGCATTTT. This sequence encodes CASSFGGVRQPQHF.

The chain combines TRBV28 with TRBJ2-7, with D tentatively TRBD2 (6 bases). Trimming cost V 6 bases and J 2 bases, with 11 bases left between them. This CDR3 region has 13 residues. Germline V gives CDR1 MDHEN, CDR2 SYDVKM. As DNA, the CDR3 is TGTGCCAGCAGGGGGACTGACGCCTACGAGCAGTACTTC. Its translation: CASRGTDAYEQYF.

The chain employs TRBV19 and TRBJ2-1; 7 bases are a match to TRBD2. The CDR3 length is 15 residues. J gave up 5 bases and V 4 bases, and 8 bases lay outside the gene matches. The V gene's germline CDR1 is LNHDA and CDR2 SQIVND (reference sequence). The CDR3 reads CASSTTSIDHNEQFF. The CDR3 DNA is TGTGCCAGTAGTACGACTAGCATAGACCACAATGAGCAGTTCTTC.

This clone was seen a few times. The genes are TRBV6-1 and TRBJ2-1; 8 positions match TRBD2. Unmatched junction bases numbered 2, after V lost 3 bases and J lost 1 base. CDR3 length: 15 amino acids. Per germline, CDR1 MNHNS and CDR2 SASEGT. CDR3 in DNA: TGTGCCAGCAGTGACATAGCGGGATCCTACAATGAGCAGTTCTTC. Residues: CASSDIAGSYNEQFF.

The chain joins TRBV6-5 to TRBJ1-4, with D perhaps TRBD1 (5 bases). The CDR3 extends over 13 amino acids. CDR1 is MNHEY and CDR2 is SVGAGI in the germline V gene. V was pared by 0 bases and J by 13 bases, with 12 bases between. The CDR3 protein is CASSYSVQGILFF. CDR3 bases: TGTGCCAGCAGTTACTCGGTTCAGGGAATACTGTTTTTT.

This sequence joins TRBV10-3 and TRBJ1-6; 10 bases fit TRBD1. The CDR3 contains 15 residues. CDR1 and CDR2 from the germline V gene are ENHRY and SYGVKD. Trimming took 6 bases from V and 8 from J; bases not matched to a gene: 7. The CDR3 region is CAISLGQGNDSPLHF. The CDR3 coding sequence is TGTGCCATCAGCTTGGGACAGGGGAATGATTCACCCCTCCACTTT.

V usage is TRBV28 and J usage is TRBJ1-2; D not certain. This CDR3 spans 13 amino acids. Trimming took 5 bases from V and 6 from J, leaving 13 bases between them. Germline CDR1 reads MDHEN; CDR2 reads SYDVKM. The CDR3 loop reads CASSPPNFNGYTF. CDR3 DNA sequence: TGTGCCAGCAGTCCTCCAAACTTTAATGGCTACACCTTC.

J is TRBJ2-2 and V is TRBV5-1; 10 nucleotides line up with TRBD2. The junction had 3 bases not matched to a gene; V was cut back by 2 bases and J by 2 bases. Germline-derived CDR1 and CDR2 are SGHRS and YFSETQ. The CDR3 loop spans 16 amino acids. CDR3 sequence (DNA): TGCGCCAGCAGCTTCACTAGCGGGGACAACACCGGGGAGCTGTTTTTT. Protein sequence: CASSFTSGDNTGELFF. Full variable domain (rest looked up from reference TRBV5-1 and TRBJ2-2): KAGVTQTPRYLIKTRGQQVTLSCSPISGHRSVSWYQQTPGQGLQFLFEYFSETQRNKGNFPGRFSGRQFSNSRSEMNVSTLELGDSALYLCASSFTSGDNTGELFFGEGSRLTVL.

J is TRBJ1-2 and V is TRBV5-5; TRBD1 aligns across 7 bases. V lost 4 bases and J lost 0; bases outside the gene matches: 12. Germline CDR1 and CDR2: SGHKS and YYEKEE (reference sequence). The CDR3 runs 17 residues. CDR3 DNA sequence: TGTGCCAGCAGCCCCCTGACAGGGAATTTCGCTAACTATGGCTACACCTTC. Protein sequence: CASSPLTGNFANYGYTF.

The chain carries TRBV6-1 and TRBJ2-1, with 11 bases identical to TRBD1. Germline V gene data show CDR1 as MNHNS and CDR2 as SASEGT. V was clipped by 5 bases and J by 5 bases; unmatched bases: 5. CDR3 length: 15 residues. CDR3 sequence reads: CASSSDRGHHNEQFF. The CDR3 nucleotides are TGTGCCAGCAGTTCGGACAGGGGGCATCACAATGAGCAGTTCTTC.

The chain employs TRBV11-2 and TRBJ2-1; 8 nucleotides align to TRBD2. In germline, CDR1 is SGHAT, CDR2 FQNNGV. This CDR3 comprises 17 residues. V lost 5 bases and J lost 0; bases outside the gene matches: 9. For the CDR3, the DNA is TGTGCCAGCAGCCAAGGGACTAGTCTCTCCTCCTACAATGAGCAGTTCTTC. It yields the protein CASSQGTSLSSYNEQFF.

The chain recombines TRBV11-2 with TRBJ2-1, with 9 bases that match TRBD2. The germline CDR1 and CDR2 sequences are SGHAT and FQNNGV. Trimming removed 5 bases from V and 15 bases from J; junction bases left unmatched: 17. This CDR3 contains 15 residues. CDR3 sequence: CASSPLGVAGVPLFF. The CDR3 DNA is TGTGCCAGCAGCCCACTAGGGGTAGCGGGGGTACCGCTGTTCTTC.

V and J are TRBV11-2 and TRBJ1-3, with D uncertain. The CDR3 length is 14 residues. The V end lost 2 bases, the J end lost 0 bases, and 5 bases lay between the germline ends. The germline V gene encodes CDR1 SGHAT and CDR2 FQNNGV. The CDR3 loop reads CASSLPFSGNTIYF. The DNA for the CDR3 is TGTGCCAGCAGCTTACCTTTCTCTGGAAACACCATATATTTT.